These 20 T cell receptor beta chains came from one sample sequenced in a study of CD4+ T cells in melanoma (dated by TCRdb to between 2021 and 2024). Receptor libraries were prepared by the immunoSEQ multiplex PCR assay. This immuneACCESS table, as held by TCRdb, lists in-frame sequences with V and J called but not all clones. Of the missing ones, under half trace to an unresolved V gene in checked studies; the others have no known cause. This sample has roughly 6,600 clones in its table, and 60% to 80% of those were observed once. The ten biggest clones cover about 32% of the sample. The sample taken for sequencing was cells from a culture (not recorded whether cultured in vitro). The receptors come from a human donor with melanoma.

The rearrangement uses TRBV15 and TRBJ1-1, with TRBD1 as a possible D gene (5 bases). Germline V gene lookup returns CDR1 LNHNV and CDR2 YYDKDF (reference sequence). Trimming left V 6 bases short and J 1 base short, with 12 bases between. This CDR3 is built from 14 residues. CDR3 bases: TGTGCCACCAGATTGGACAACGCGAACACTGAAGCTTTCTTT. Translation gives CATRLDNANTEAFF. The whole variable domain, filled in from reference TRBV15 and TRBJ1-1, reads DAMVIQNPRYQVTQFGKPVTLSCSQTLNHNVMYWYQQKSSQAPKLLFHYYDKDFNNEADTPDNFQSRRPNTSFCFLDIRSPGLGDTAMYLCATRLDNANTEAFFGQGTRLTVV.

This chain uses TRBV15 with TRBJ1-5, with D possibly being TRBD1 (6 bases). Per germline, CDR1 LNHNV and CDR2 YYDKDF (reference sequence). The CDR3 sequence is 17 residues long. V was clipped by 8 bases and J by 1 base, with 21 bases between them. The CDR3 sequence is CATRRERAGASNQPQHF. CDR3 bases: TGTGCCACCCGTAGGGAAAGGGCAGGGGCCAGCAATCAGCCCCAGCATTTT.

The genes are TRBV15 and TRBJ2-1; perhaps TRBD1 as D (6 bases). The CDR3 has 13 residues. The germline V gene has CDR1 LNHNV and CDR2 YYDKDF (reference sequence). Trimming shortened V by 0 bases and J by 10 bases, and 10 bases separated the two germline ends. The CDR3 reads CATSRDHGTEQFF. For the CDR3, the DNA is TGTGCCACCAGCAGAGATCATGGGACAGAGCAGTTCTTC.

The CDR3 loop reads CASSQSEQGATEAFF. The CDR3 bases are TGCGCCAGCAGCCAGTCCGAACAGGGGGCCACTGAAGCTTTCTTT. The gene calls are TRBV4-1 and TRBJ1-1; TRBD1 aligns across 9 bases. This CDR3 has 15 residues. Germline CDR1 MGHRA, CDR2 YSYEKL. The junction had 6 bases not matched to a gene; V was cut back by 3 bases and J by 4 bases.

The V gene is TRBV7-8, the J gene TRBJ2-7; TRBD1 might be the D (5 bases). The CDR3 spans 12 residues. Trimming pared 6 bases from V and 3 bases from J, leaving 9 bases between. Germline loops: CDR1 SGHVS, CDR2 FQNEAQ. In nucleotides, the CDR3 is TGTGCCAGCAGTCCCACAGGCTACGAGCAGTACTTC. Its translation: CASSPTGYEQYF.

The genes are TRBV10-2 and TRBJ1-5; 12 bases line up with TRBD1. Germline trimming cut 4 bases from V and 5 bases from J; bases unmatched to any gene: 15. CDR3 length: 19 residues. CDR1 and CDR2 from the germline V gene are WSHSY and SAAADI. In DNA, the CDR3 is TGCGCCAGCAGTGGGTTCGAGGGACAGGGGGCCGTGAACTATCAGCCCCAGCATTTT. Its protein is CASSGFEGQGAVNYQPQHF.

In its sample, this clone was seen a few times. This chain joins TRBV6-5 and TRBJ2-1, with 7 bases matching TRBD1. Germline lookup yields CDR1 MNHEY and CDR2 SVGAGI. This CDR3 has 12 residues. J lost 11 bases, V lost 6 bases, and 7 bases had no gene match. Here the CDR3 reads CASSPDRDKQFF. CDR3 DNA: TGTGCCAGCAGCCCAGACAGGGACAAGCAGTTCTTC.

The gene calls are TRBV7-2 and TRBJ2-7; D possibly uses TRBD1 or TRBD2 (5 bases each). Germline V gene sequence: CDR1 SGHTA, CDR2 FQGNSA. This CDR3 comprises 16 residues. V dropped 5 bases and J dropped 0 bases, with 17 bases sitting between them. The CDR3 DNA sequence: TGTGCCAGCAGCCCAAGGGGACGGCAAGGCTCCTACGAGCAGTACTTC. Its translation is CASSPRGRQGSYEQYF. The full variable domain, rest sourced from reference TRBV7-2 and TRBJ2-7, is GAGVSQSPSNKVTEKGKDVELRCDPISGHTALYWYRQSLGQGLEFLIYFQGNSAPDKSGLPSDRFSAERTGGSVSTLTIQRTQQEDSAVYLCASSPRGRQGSYEQYFGPGTRLTVT.

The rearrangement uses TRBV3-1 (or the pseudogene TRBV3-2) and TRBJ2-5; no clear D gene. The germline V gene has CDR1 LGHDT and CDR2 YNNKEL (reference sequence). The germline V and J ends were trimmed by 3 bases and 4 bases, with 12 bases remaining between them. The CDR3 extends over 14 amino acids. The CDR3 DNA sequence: TGTGCCAGCAGCCATGGATTCACCGGAGAGACCCAGTACTTC. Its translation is CASSHGFTGETQYF.

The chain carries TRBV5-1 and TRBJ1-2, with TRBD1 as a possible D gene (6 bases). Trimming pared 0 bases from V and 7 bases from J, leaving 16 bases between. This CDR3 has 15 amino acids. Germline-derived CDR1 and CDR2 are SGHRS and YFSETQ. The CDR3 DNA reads TGCGCCAGCAGCTTGGCCGCAGGGGTGGACAGTGGCTACACCTTC. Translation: CASSLAAGVDSGYTF. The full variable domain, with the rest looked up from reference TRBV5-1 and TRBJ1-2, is KAGVTQTPRYLIKTRGQQVTLSCSPISGHRSVSWYQQTPGQGLQFLFEYFSETQRNKGNFPGRFSGRQFSNSRSEMNVSTLELGDSALYLCASSLAAGVDSGYTFGSGTRLTVV.

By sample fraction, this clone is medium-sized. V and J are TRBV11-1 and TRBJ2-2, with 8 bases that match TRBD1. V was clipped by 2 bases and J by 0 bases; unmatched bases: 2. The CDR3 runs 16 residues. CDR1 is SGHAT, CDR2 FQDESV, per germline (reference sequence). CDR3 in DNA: TGTGCCAGCAGCTTAAGGACAGGGCCGAACACCGGGGAGCTGTTTTTT. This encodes CASSLRTGPNTGELFF.

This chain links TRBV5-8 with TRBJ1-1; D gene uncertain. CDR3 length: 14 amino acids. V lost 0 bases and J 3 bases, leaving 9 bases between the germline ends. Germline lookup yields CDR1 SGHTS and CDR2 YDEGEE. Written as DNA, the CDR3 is TGTGCCAGCAGCTTGGCAGGCTTTTACACTGAAGCTTTCTTT. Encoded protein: CASSLAGFYTEAFF.

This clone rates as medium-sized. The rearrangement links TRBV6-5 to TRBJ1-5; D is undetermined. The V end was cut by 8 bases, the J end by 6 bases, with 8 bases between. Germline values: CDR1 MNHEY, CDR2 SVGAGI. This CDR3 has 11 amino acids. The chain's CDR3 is CASGTIQPQHF. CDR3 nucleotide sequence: TGTGCCAGCGGTACTATTCAGCCCCAGCATTTT.

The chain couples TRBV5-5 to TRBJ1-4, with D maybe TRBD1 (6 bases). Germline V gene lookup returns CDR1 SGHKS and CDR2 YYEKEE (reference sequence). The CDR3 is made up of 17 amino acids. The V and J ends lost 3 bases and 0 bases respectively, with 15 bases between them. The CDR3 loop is CASSWGGAGATNEKLFF. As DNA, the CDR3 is TGTGCCAGCAGCTGGGGGGGGGCAGGGGCAACTAATGAAAAACTGTTTTTT. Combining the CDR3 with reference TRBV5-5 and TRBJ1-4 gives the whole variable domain DAGVTQSPTHLIKTRGQQVTLRCSPISGHKSVSWYQQVLGQGPQFIFQYYEKEERGRGNFPDRFSARQFPNYSSELNVNALLLGDSALYLCASSWGGAGATNEKLFFGSGTQLSVL.

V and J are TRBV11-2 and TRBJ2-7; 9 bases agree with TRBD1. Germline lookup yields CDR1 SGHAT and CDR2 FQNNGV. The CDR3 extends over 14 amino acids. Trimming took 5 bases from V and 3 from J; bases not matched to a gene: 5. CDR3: CASSDGTGSYEQYF. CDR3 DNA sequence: TGTGCCAGCAGCGACGGGACAGGGAGCTACGAGCAGTACTTC. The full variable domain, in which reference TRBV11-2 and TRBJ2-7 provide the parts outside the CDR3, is EAGVAQSPRYKIIEKRQSVAFWCNPISGHATLYWYQQILGQGPKLLIQFQNNGVVDDSQLPKDRFSAERLKGVDSTLKIQPAKLEDSAVYLCASSDGTGSYEQYFGPGTRLTVT.

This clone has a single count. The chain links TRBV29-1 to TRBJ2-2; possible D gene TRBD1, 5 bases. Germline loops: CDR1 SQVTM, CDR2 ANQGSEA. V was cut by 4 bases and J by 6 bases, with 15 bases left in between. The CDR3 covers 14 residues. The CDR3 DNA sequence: TGCAGCGTTGCTAAGGCAGGGCTGGCCGGGGAGCTGTTTTTT. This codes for CSVAKAGLAGELFF.

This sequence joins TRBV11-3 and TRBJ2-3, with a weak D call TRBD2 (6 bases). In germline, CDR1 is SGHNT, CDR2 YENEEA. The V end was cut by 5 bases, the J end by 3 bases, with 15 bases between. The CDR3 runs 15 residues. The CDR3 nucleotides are TGTGCCAGCAGCCCAGGCGGGGCAAAGACAGATACGCAGTATTTT. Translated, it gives CASSPGGAKTDTQYF.

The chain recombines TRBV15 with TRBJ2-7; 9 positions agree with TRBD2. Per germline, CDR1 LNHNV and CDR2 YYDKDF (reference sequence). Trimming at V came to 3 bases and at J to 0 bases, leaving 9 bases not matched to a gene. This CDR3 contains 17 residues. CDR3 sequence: CATSSELTSGSSYEQYF. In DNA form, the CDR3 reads TGTGCCACCAGCAGTGAACTGACTAGCGGAAGCTCCTACGAGCAGTACTTC.

The CDR3 DNA reads TGCAGTGCCAGTGGACTAGCGGGACAGAACACAGATACGCAGTATTTT. It yields the protein CSASGLAGQNTDTQYF. This rearrangement joins TRBV20-1 to TRBJ2-3; TRBD2 matches 12 bases. This CDR3 has 16 amino acids. V lost 6 bases and J lost 2; bases outside the gene matches: 9. CDR1 and CDR2 from the germline V gene are DFQATT and SNEGSKA (reference sequence).

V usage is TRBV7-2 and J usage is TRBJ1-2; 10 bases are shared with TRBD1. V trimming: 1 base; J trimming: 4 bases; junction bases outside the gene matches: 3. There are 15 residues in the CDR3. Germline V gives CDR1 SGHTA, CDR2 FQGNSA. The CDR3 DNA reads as TGTGCCAGCAGCTTAGGGACAGGGGGGCTCTATGGCTACACCTTC. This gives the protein CASSLGTGGLYGYTF.